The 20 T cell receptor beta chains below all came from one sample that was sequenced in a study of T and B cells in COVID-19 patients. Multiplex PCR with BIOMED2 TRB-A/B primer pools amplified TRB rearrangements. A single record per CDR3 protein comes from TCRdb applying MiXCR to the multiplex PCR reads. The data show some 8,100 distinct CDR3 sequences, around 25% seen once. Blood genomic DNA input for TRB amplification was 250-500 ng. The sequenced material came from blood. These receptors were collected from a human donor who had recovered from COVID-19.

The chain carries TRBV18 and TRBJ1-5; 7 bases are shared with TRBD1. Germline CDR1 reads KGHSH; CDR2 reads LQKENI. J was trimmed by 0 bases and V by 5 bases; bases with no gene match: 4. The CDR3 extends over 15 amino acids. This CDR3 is CASSWTGDSNQPQHF. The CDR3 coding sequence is TGTGCCAGCTCATGGACAGGAGATAGCAATCAGCCCCAGCATTTT.

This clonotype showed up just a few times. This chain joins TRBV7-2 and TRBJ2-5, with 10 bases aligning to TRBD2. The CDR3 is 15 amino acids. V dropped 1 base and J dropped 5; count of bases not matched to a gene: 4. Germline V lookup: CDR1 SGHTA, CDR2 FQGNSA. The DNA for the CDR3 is TGTGCCAGCAGCTTAGGGCCAGCGGGGGGGGAGACCCAGTACTTC. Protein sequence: CASSLGPAGGETQYF.

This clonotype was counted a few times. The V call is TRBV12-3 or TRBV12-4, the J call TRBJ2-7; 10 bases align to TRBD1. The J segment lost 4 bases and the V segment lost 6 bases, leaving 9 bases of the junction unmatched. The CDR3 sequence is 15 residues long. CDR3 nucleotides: TGTGCCAGCAGCCCCAGTGGGACAGGGGTTTACGAGCAGTACTTC. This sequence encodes CASSPSGTGVYEQYF.

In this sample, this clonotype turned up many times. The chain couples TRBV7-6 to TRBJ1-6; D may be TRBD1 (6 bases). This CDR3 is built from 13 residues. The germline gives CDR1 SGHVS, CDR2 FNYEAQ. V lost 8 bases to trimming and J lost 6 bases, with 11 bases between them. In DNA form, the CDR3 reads TGTGCCAGCGGGCAGGGGATTAATTCACCCCTCCACTTT. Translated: CASGQGINSPLHF. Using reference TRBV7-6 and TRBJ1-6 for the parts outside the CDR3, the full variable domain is GAGVSQSPRYKVTKRGQDVALRCDPISGHVSLYWYRQALGQGPEFLTYFNYEAQQDKSGLPNDRFSAERPEGSISTLTIQRTEQRDSAMYRCASGQGINSPLHFGNGTRLTVT.

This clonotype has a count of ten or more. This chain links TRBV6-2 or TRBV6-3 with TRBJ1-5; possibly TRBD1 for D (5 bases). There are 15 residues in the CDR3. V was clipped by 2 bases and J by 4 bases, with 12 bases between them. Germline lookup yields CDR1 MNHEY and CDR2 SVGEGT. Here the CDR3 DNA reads TGTGCCAGCAGTTACCACGGCAGGACAAATCAGCCCCAGCATTTT. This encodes CASSYHGRTNQPQHF.

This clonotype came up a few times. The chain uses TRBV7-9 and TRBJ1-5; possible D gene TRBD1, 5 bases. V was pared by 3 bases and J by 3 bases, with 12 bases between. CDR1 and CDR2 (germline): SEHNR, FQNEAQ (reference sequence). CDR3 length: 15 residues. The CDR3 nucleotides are TGTGCCAGCAGCTTCGGGCAGGGTAACAATCAGCCCCAGCATTTT. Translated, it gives CASSFGQGNNQPQHF.

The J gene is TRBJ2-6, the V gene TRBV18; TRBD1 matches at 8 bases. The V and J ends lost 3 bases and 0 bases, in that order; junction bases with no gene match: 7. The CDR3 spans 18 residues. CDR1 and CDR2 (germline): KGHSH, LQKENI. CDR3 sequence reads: CASSPGDRRSSGANVLTF. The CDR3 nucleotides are TGTGCCAGCTCACCGGGGGACAGGAGATCCTCTGGGGCCAACGTCCTGACTTTC.

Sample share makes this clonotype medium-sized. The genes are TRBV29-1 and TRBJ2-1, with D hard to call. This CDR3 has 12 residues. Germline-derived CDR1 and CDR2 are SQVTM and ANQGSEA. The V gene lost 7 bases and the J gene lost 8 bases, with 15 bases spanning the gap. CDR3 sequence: CSAEWGVDEQFF. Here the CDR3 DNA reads TGCAGCGCCGAATGGGGTGTGGATGAGCAGTTCTTC.

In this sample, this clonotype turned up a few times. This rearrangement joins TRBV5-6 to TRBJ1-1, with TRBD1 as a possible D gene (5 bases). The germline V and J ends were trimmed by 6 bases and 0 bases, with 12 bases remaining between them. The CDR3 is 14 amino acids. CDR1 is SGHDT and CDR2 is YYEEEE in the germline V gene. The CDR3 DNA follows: TGTGCCAGCAACTGGGGGTATTTGAACACTGAAGCTTTCTTT. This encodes CASNWGYLNTEAFF. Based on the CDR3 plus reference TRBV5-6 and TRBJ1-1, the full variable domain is DAGVTQSPTHLIKTRGQQVTLRCSPKSGHDTVSWYQQALGQGPQFIFQYYEEEERQRGNFPDRFSGHQFPNYSSELNVNALLLGDSALYLCASNWGYLNTEAFFGQGTRLTVV.

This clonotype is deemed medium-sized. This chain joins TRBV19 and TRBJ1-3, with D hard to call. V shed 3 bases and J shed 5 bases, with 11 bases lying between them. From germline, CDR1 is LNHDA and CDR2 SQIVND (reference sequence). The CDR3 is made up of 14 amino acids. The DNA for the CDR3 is TGTGCCAGTAGTATTTTCGGGCAGAGAAACACCATATATTTT. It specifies CASSIFGQRNTIYF.

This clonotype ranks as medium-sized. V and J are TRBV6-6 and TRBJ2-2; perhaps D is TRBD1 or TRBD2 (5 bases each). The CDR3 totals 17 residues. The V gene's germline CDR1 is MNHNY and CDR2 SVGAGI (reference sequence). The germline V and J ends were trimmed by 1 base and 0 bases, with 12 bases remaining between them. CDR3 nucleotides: TGTGCCAGCAGTTACTTCGCAGGGACCGCGAACACCGGGGAGCTGTTTTTT. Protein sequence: CASSYFAGTANTGELFF.

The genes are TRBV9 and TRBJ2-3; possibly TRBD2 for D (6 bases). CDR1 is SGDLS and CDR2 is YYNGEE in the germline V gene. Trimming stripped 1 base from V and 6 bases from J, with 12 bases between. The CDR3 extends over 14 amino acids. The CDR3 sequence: CASSVRRDWDTQYF. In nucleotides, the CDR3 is TGTGCCAGCAGCGTAAGGCGGGACTGGGATACGCAGTATTTT.

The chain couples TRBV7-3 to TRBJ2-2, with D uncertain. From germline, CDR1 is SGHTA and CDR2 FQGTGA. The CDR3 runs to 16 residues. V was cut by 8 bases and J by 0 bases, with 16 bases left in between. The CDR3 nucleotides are TGTGCCAGCGTAATAGGGCTACGGGCGAACACCGGGGAGCTGTTTTTT. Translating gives CASVIGLRANTGELFF. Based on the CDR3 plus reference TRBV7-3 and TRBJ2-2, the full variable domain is GAGVSQTPSNKVTEKGKYVELRCDPISGHTALYWYRQSLGQGPEFLIYFQGTGAADDSGLPNDRFFAVRPEGSVSTLKIQRTERGDSAVYLCASVIGLRANTGELFFGEGSRLTVL.

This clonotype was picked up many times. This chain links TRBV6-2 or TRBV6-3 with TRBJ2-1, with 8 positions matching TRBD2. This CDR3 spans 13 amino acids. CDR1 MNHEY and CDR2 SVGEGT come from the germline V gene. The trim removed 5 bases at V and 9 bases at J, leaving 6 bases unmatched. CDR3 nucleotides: TGTGCCAGCAGTCAAGCGGGAGCTCTTGAGCAGTTCTTC. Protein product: CASSQAGALEQFF.

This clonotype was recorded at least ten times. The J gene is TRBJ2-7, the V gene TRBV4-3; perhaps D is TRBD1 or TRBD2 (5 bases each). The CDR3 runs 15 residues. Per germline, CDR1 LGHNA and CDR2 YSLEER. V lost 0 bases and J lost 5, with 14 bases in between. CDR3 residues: CASSQDRGDYDEQYF. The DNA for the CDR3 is TGCGCCAGCAGCCAAGATCGAGGGGATTATGACGAGCAGTACTTC.

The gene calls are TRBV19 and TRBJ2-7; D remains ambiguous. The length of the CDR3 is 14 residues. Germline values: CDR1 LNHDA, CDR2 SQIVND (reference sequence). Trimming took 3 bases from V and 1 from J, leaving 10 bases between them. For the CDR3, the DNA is TGTGCCAGTAGTATGGGTAGCCTTTCCTACGAGCAGTACTTC. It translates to CASSMGSLSYEQYF.

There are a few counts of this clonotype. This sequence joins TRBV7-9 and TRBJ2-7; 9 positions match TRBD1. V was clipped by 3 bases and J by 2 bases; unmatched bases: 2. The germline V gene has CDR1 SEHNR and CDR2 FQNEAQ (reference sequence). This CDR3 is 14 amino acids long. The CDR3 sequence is CASSLGQGTYEQYF. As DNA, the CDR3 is TGTGCCAGCAGCTTGGGACAGGGAACCTACGAGCAGTACTTC.

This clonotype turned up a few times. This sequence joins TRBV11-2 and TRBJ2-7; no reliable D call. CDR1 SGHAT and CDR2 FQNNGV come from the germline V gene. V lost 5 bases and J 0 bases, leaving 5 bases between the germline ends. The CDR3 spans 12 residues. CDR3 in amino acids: CASSPPSYEQYF. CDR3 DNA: TGTGCCAGCAGCCCGCCCTCCTACGAGCAGTACTTC.

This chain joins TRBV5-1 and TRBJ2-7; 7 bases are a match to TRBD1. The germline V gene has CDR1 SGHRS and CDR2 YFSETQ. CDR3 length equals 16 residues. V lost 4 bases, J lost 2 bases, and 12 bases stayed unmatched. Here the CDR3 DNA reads TGCGCCAGCAGCGGGCGACCGGGACAGAGCGCCTACGAGCAGTACTTC. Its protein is CASSGRPGQSAYEQYF.

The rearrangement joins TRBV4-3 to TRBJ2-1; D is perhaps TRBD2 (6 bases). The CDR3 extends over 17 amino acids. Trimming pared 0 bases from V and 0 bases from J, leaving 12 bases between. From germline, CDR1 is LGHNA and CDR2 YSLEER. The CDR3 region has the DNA TGCGCCAGCAGCCAAGATGGGGGGATTAGCTCCTACAATGAGCAGTTCTTC. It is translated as CASSQDGGISSYNEQFF.